The clone carrying this T cell receptor (beta chain) was detected only once. Under the authors' procedure: Quantification of nucleated cells was approximated via reference gene primer amplification. Sequenced by immunoSEQ multiplex PCR; TCRdb stores in-frame clones only, minus some. V and J calls and clone size are those listed in that table; D and trimming were worked out from the DNA. The repertoire holds around 46,000 clones, with approximately 90% as singletons. The data are from a study of blood T cell repertoires in COVID-19. Study-wide background: Sites in the United States, Italy and Spain provided acute and convalescent COVID-19 samples. Nucleic acid was either cDNA or gDNA, and it came from T cells, B-cell-depleted T cells, or PBMCs.

Germline trimming cut 2 bases from V and 1 base from J; bases unmatched to any gene: 4. This CDR3 is built from 16 residues. Looked up from germline, CDR1 is SGHRS and CDR2 is YFSETQ. The sequence was collected from a man aged 35 to 55 with active COVID-19. The sample taken for sequencing was peripheral blood. The gene calls are TRBV5-1 and TRBJ2-7; 12 nucleotides line up with TRBD2. The CDR3 sequence: CASSFLAGGKSYEQYF. CDR3 sequence (DNA): TGCGCCAGCAGCTTCCTAGCGGGAGGGAAATCCTACGAGCAGTACTTC.